This T cell receptor beta chain was recorded in a study of T cells in Graves' hyperthyroidism and ophthalmopathy. Losses at the gene ends were 6 bases for V and 5 bases for J; bases not matched to a gene: 8. Germline assignment: CDR1 ENHRY and CDR2 SYGVKD. The CDR3 runs to 16 residues. RNA transcripts provided the source from which TCR beta CDR3 regions were amplified. The HTBI set primed first-round TCR CDR3 RT-PCR. TCRdb called the multiplex PCR reads again in MiXCR, with one record for every CDR3 protein. The sample gives about 570,000 distinct CDR3 sequences, 35% to 55% of which show up once; 15% to 20% is in the top ten. A remark on this clonotype: The antigen remains unidentified.

Uncontrolled infection, other autoimmune disease, pregnancy or lactation led to exclusion. General study points: From stable hyperthyroidism, ophthalmopathy was separated by a 13 V-J model. Ophthalmopathy got predicted by the model a median about six months before its onset. Peripheral blood also featured most of the thyroid clonotypes expanded above 0.001.

This receptor was obtained from an adult woman with Graves' disease, either hyperthyroidism or ophthalmopathy (not recorded which). This sequence joins TRBV10-3 and TRBJ1-6; 9 bases align to TRBD1. Sequenced input: peripheral blood or thyroid tissue (not recorded which). CDR3 nucleotides: TGTGCCATCAGCGGACAGGGGACCGACCATAATTCACCCCTCCACTTT. It yields the protein CAISGQGTDHNSPLHF.